Described below is a single T cell receptor beta chain sequence and its context. Its specificity is unknown. This specimen belongs to a study of T cell responses to AZD1222 COVID-19 vaccine. Notes on the study in general: Only after the peak T cell response were repertoires sampled. Just a handful of AZD1222 recipients were seropositive at baseline.

Clones were sequenced by immunoSEQ multiplex PCR, and TCRdb holds only the in-frame ones, with some missing. This table holds fewer than 180,000 clones, roughly 92% found once. V gave up 8 bases and J gave up 2 bases, with 13 bases separating them. The CDR3 is 14 residues long. Germline lookup yields CDR1 MNHEY and CDR2 SVGAGI. The sequence was obtained from an adult in good health. Here the sequenced sample was peripheral blood, taken on day 0 of AZD1222 vaccination. The gene calls are TRBV6-5 and TRBJ1-5, with D possibly being TRBD1 (6 bases). The CDR3 here is CASHRDAGNQPQHF. CDR3 nucleotides: TGTGCCAGCCACAGGGACGCGGGCAATCAGCCCCAGCATTTT.